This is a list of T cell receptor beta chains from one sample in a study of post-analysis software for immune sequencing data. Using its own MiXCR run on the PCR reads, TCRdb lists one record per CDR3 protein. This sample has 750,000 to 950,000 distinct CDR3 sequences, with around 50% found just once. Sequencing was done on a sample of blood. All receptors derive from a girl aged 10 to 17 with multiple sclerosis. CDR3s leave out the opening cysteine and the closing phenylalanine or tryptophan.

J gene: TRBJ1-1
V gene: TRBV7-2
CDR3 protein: ASSLKSLAGNTEAF

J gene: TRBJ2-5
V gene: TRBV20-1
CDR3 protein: SAVDRATQY

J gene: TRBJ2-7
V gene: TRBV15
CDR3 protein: ATSTYLAGGPGEQY

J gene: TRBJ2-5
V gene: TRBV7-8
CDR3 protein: ASSLSPRWETQY

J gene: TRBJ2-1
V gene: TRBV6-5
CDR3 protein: ASSSNGAGAYNEQF

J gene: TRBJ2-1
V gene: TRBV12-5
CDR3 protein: ASGLRSFRASSYNEQF

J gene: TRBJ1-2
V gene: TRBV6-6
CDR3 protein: ASSDGTGTGGYT

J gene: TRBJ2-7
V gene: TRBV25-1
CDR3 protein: ASSEVFGGAYEQY

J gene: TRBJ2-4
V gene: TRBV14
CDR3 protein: ASSQGNQVAEY

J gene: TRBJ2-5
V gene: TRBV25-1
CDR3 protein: ASLPWGSSAQY

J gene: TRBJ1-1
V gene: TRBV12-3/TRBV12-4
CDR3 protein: ASSPLQAGSTEAF

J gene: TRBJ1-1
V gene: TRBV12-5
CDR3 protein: ASGYRLNTEAF

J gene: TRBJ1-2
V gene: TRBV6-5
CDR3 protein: ASRPERDYGYT

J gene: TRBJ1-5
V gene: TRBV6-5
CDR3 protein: ASSYGFTGGFSNQPQH

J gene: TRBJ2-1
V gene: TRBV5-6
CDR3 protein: ASSLVTGVGNEQF

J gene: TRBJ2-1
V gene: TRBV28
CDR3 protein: ASSLSTFNNEQF

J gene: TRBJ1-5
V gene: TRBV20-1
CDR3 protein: SAPSWGGSNQPQH